The sequence of this T cell receptor (beta chain) was determined in a study of OX40 agonist ivuxolimab in advanced cancers. Study details: Partial responses were achieved by three patients, one with hepatocellular carcinoma and two with cutaneous melanoma. Broader study findings: The CD4+ and CD8+ T cells in the blood had expanded clonally by week 6 at 0.1 to 3.0 mg/kg.

A word on this clone: Its specificity is not known.

Blood specimens came from baseline, cycle 4 day 1, and cycle 7 day 1. Repertoires were generated with immunoSEQ multiplex PCR, while TCRdb's copy carries only in-frame clones and drops some. The sample records around 53,000 clones, 88% being singletons. The germline gives CDR1 LGHNA, CDR2 YNFKEQ. V lost 6 bases and J lost 2, with 14 bases in between. This CDR3 contains 14 residues. The material was CD4+ or CD8+ T cells sorted from blood, obtained in a trial of the OX40 agonist ivuxolimab. The chain recombines TRBV4-2 with TRBJ2-7; D call uncertain. The clonotype comes from an adult with an advanced solid tumor such as melanoma, head and neck, liver or kidney cancer. The DNA for the CDR3 is TGTGCCAGCAGTCCCCAGGCCAACGCCTACGAGCAGTACTTC. Translated, it gives CASSPQANAYEQYF.